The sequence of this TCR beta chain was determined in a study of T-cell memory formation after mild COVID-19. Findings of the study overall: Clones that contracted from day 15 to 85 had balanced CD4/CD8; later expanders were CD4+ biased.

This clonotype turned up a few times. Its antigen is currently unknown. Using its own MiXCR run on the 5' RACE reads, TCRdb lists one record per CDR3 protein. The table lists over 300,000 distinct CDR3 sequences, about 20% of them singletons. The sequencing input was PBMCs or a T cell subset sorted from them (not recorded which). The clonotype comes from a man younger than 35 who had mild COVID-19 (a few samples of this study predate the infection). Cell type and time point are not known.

The CDR3 bases are TGTGCCAGCAGCTTAGATATGGGAGAGCAGTTCTTC. This sequence encodes CASSLDMGEQFF. The chain has TRBV11-2 and TRBJ2-1; unclear D gene. This CDR3 region has 12 residues. V lost 0 bases, J lost 10 bases, and 7 bases lay in between. Germline V gene sequence: CDR1 SGHAT, CDR2 FQNNGV.